The entry that follows covers one TCR beta chain sequence. CD45RO negativity and positive selection for CCR7 defined naive CD8 cells, a population that excluded terminally differentiated effector memory CD45RA+ cells. Healthy HIV-negative adults with no recent acute infections or vaccinations were recruited as donors. Sequencing was performed with immunoSEQ multiplex PCR; in TCRdb, only in-frame clones are kept and a portion is missing. The sample includes a few million clones, about 93% seen only once; the top ten take around 1.7%. This specimen belongs to a study of shared clonotypes between healthy human individuals. The material sequenced was naive CD8+ T cells from PBMCs. This sequence was found in a man aged 18 to 29 in good health. Some clones in this sample may be carry-over from other donors' samples.

The CDR3 loop reads CSVEGREGSYNEQFF. CDR3 coding DNA: TGCAGCGTTGAAGGGCGGGAGGGCTCCTACAATGAGCAGTTCTTC. The chain joins TRBV29-1 to TRBJ2-1, with 9 bases fitting TRBD2. In germline, CDR1 is SQVTM, CDR2 ANQGSEA. This CDR3 has 15 amino acids. J was trimmed by 0 bases and V by 1 base; bases with no gene match: 1.